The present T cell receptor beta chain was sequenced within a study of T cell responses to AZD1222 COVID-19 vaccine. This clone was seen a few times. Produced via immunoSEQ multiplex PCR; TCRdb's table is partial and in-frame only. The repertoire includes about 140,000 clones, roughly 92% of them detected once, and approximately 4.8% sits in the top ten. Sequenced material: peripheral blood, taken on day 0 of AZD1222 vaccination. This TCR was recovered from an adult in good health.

Here the CDR3 DNA reads TGTGCCAGCAGCCGGGGAGGGGGGCAAGAGACCCAGTACTTC. Translated, it gives CASSRGGGQETQYF. This chain links TRBV3-1 (or the pseudogene TRBV3-2) with TRBJ2-5; TRBD2 might be the D (7 bases). The CDR3 is 14 residues long. Looked up from germline, CDR1 is LGHDT and CDR2 is YNNKEL (reference sequence). The ends were cut back, 4 bases at V and 2 bases at J, with 11 bases in the middle.